This T cell receptor beta chain appears in the sequencing data of a study of blood T cells in healthy people across ages. The donors, all healthy, were Caucasians living in Russia, aged about 6 to 95. The V gene's germline CDR1 is LGHDT and CDR2 YNNKEL (reference sequence). The CDR3 has 19 residues. V lost 0 bases to trimming and J lost 0 bases, with 20 bases between them. For the second PCR, which ran for 7 to 11 cycles, a sample-barcoded 5' primer and a J-beta primer mix were used. MiXCR, run by TCRdb on the 5' RACE reads, gives a single entry per CDR3 protein. In the table there are a few hundred thousand distinct CDR3 sequences, over 25% of which are singletons. This clonotype was observed a few times. The same sample was also studied in work on T cells of mothers and their children.

J is TRBJ2-5 and V is TRBV3-1; no clear D. Material for sequencing was blood. The TCR sequence derives from a boy between 2 and 10 years old in good health. DNA for the CDR3: TGTGCCAGCAGCCAAGAAAGGGCAGTAACCCGGTGGTACCAAGAGACCCAGTACTTC. This sequence encodes CASSQERAVTRWYQETQYF.